The entry that follows covers one T cell receptor beta chain sequence. Trimming cost V 6 bases and J 2 bases, with 8 bases left between them. This CDR3 comprises 13 residues. In germline, CDR1 is MNHEY, CDR2 SVGAGI. The record originates from a study of blood T cell repertoires in COVID-19. Study information: Sites across the United States, Italy and Spain contributed samples from acute and convalescent COVID-19. T cells, B-cell-depleted T cells, or PBMCs provided the cDNA or gDNA that served as material.

In the study's own analysis: Quantification of nucleated cells was approximated via reference gene primer amplification. Here immunoSEQ multiplex PCR was the method, and the copy in TCRdb shows in-frame clones only, minus some. V and J calls and clone size follow that table, whereas D and trimming were derived from the DNA. The sample shows 250,000 to 350,000 clones, 75% to 90% of them seen only once. Seattle patient enrollment occurred during active infection, with longitudinal follow-up thereafter. This clonotype was obtained from a woman between 65 and 79 years old with COVID-19, enrolled during active disease. The genes are TRBV6-5 and TRBJ2-1; D ambiguous. The specimen sequenced was peripheral blood. CDR3 coding DNA: TGTGCCAGCAGCCCGACACCCTACAATGAGCAGTTCTTC. Its protein product is CASSPTPYNEQFF.